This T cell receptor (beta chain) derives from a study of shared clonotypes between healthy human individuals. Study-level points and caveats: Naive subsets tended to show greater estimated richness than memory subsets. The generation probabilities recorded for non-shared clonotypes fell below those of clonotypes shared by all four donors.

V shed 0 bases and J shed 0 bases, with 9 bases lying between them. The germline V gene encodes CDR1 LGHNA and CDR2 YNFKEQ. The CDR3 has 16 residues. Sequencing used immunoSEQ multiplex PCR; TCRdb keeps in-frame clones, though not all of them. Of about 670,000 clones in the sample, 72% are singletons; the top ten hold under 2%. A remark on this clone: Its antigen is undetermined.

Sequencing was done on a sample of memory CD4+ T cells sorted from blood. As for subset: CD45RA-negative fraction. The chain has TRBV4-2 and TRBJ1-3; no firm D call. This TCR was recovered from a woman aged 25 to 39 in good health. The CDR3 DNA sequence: TGTGCCAGCAGCCAAGATAGGGCCCGCTCTGGAAACACCATATATTTT. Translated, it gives CASSQDRARSGNTIYF.